The 5 T cell receptor beta chains below were found in one sample sequenced in a study of HIV-infected patients and healthy controls. About 480 ng RNA was reverse transcribed with alpha and beta constant-region primers. Using multiplexing indices, alpha and beta chain libraries were generated apart by chain-specific third strand synthesis. TCRdb itself ran the 5' RACE reads through MiXCR, one entry per CDR3 protein. The table shows about 13,000 distinct CDR3 sequences, with 9% to 10% occurring only once. All unsorted peripheral T cells were captured because whole blood was used without fractionation. What was sequenced was blood. The receptors come from an adult in good health.

This clonotype was counted many times. The V gene is TRBV18, the J gene TRBJ1-1, with D possibly TRBD1 on 5 matching bases. This CDR3 has 13 amino acids. V lost 6 bases to trimming and J lost 2 bases, with 10 bases between them. Germline V lookup: CDR1 KGHSH, CDR2 LQKENI. The CDR3 loop is CASSRGLNTEAFF. DNA for the CDR3: TGTGCCAGCTCGAGGGGACTTAACACTGAAGCTTTCTTT.

This clonotype has at least ten counts. The gene calls are TRBV12-3 or TRBV12-4 and TRBJ2-4, with 7 positions matching TRBD1. The ends lost 9 bases at V and 7 bases at J; junction bases unmatched: 15. The CDR3 totals 15 residues. The CDR3 loop reads CASRPAGQGVNIQYF. CDR3 bases: TGTGCCAGTCGGCCAGCCGGGCAGGGGGTTAACATTCAGTACTTC.

By share, this clonotype ranks as medium-sized (0.01 to 0.1%). The chain combines TRBV6-4 with TRBJ2-3, with 9 nucleotides matching TRBD2. J was trimmed by 5 bases and V by 6 bases; bases with no gene match: 6. This CDR3 contains 14 residues. Germline-derived CDR1 and CDR2 are MRHNA and SNTAGT. The CDR3 spells CASSPAGGEDTQYF. For the CDR3, the DNA is TGTGCCAGCAGCCCAGCGGGGGGAGAAGATACGCAGTATTTT.

This clonotype was recorded many times. This chain uses TRBV7-2 with TRBJ1-4; D might be TRBD1 (6 bases). Trimming removed 0 bases from V and 5 bases from J, with 13 bases in between. Germline assignment: CDR1 SGHTA and CDR2 FQGNSA. The CDR3 covers 16 residues. This CDR3 reads CASSLARGAGNEKLFF. The CDR3 nucleotides are TGTGCCAGCAGCTTAGCGCGGGGGGCGGGAAATGAAAAACTGTTTTTT.

In its sample, this clonotype ranks as medium-sized. J is TRBJ1-1 and V is TRBV4-3; 7 bases line up with TRBD1. CDR3 length: 13 residues. Trimming cost V 4 bases and J 7 bases; bases outside gene matches: 6. Germline lookup yields CDR1 LGHNA and CDR2 YSLEER. DNA for the CDR3: TGCGCCAGCAGCCCTCGACAGGGAGTTGAAGCTTTCTTT. It codes for CASSPRQGVEAFF.